The present TCR beta chain was sequenced within a study of monozygotic twins with cystic fibrosis. About the study: With about 16 PCR cycles, barcoded libraries came from about 3.2 micrograms of fragmented DNA. Whole-study results and caveats: Nucleotide-identical clonotype sharing was significantly higher within monozygotic CF twin pairs than between unrelated CF individuals. In 13 of 16 pairs, V gene usage was closest to the co-twin's. The repertoire was suggested to be naive-dominated, clonality median around 0.01.

This CDR3 is 14 amino acids long. The germline gives CDR1 SGHTA, CDR2 FQGNSA. With V trimmed by 3 bases and J by 3 bases, 1 base remained unmatched. Concerning this clone itself: Its antigen is as yet unknown.

The protocol was immunoSEQ multiplex PCR, while the TCRdb copy is restricted to in-frame clones and leaves out a portion. The table has about 29,000 clones, approximately 86% seen once. The sample taken for sequencing was blood. The sequence derives from a girl aged 2 to 9 with cystic fibrosis. The chain combines TRBV7-2 with TRBJ2-7, with TRBD2 matching over 11 bases. The CDR3 is CASSFLAGGYEQYF. Written as DNA, the CDR3 is TGTGCCAGCAGCTTCCTAGCGGGGGGCTACGAGCAGTACTTC.